These 27 T cell receptor beta chains share one sample of origin, sequenced in a study of blood T cell repertoires in COVID-19. Sequencing used immunoSEQ multiplex PCR; TCRdb keeps in-frame clones, though not all of them. Here the sample spans roughly 70,000 clones, roughly four fifths being singletons. Sample: peripheral blood. Receptor source: a man aged 70 or older with acute or convalescent COVID-19.

This clone was recorded once. The gene calls are TRBV27 and TRBJ2-7; 7 bases fit TRBD1. CDR3 length: 18 residues. Germline V gene data show CDR1 as MNHEY and CDR2 as SMNVEV (reference sequence). Germline trimming cut 7 bases from V and 0 bases from J; bases unmatched to any gene: 18. In DNA form, the CDR3 reads TGTGCCAGCACCTCGCCGGGATTAGGGGGCACCAGCTCCTACGAGCAGTACTTC. It translates to CASTSPGLGGTSSYEQYF.

V gene TRBV7-2 combines with J gene TRBJ1-3, with D hard to call. The germline gives CDR1 SGHTA, CDR2 FQGNSA. The V end lost 2 bases, the J end lost 4 bases, and 6 bases lay between the germline ends. The CDR3 contains 13 residues. The CDR3 is CASSLIAGNTIYF. CDR3 bases: TGTGCCAGCAGCTTAATAGCGGGAAACACCATATATTTT.

The genes are TRBV24-1 and TRBJ1-5; 7 bases map to TRBD1. Germline CDR1 and CDR2: KGHDR and SFDVKD. CDR3 length: 18 amino acids. Germline trimming cut 0 bases from V and 3 bases from J; bases unmatched to any gene: 10. The CDR3, as DNA: TGTGCCACCAGTGATTTGCCCCCGTGGAGGGGGCCCAATCAGCCCCAGCATTTT. It yields the protein CATSDLPPWRGPNQPQHF.

This chain joins TRBV7-9 and TRBJ1-2; 10 bases align to TRBD1. Per the germline V gene, CDR1 is SEHNR and CDR2 is FQNEAQ (reference sequence). This CDR3 region has 15 residues. With V trimmed by 5 bases and J by 6 bases, 9 bases remained unmatched. The CDR3 nucleotides are TGTGCCAGCAGCCCAACCGGGACAGGGGTGGATGGCTACACCTTC. This encodes CASSPTGTGVDGYTF.

The table lists this clone with a count of one. J is TRBJ2-1 and V is TRBV5-4, with 7 bases identical to TRBD2. V lost 4 bases to trimming and J lost 10 bases; unmatched junction nucleotides: 5. The germline V gene has CDR1 SGHNT and CDR2 YYREEE (reference sequence). The CDR3 consists of 12 residues. The DNA of the CDR3 is TGTGCCAGCAGCCTACCACTAGCGGAGCAGTTCTTC. The encoded protein is CASSLPLAEQFF.

This chain uses TRBV4-2 with TRBJ1-2; 7 bases fit TRBD1. With 0 bases clipped from V and 8 bases from J, the junction kept 6 bases outside the gene matches. CDR3 length: 14 amino acids. Germline values: CDR1 LGHNA, CDR2 YNFKEQ. Written as DNA, the CDR3 is TGTGCCAGCAGCCAAGACTGGGACAGAGGGGGCTACACCTTC. This translates into CASSQDWDRGGYTF.

The rearrangement links TRBV19 to TRBJ1-5; 7 bases line up with TRBD1. Trimming took 5 bases from V and 10 from J; bases not matched to a gene: 5. The CDR3 runs 12 residues. Germline CDR1 LNHDA, CDR2 SQIVND (reference sequence). Here the CDR3 DNA reads TGTGCCAGTAGTTATCAGGGGGGCCCCCAGCATTTT. It codes for CASSYQGGPQHF.

The chain carries TRBV28 and TRBJ1-2; 7 bases line up with TRBD1. The J segment lost 4 bases and the V segment lost 5 bases, leaving 7 bases of the junction unmatched. Germline CDR1 MDHEN, CDR2 SYDVKM. This CDR3 has 14 amino acids. In DNA form, the CDR3 reads TGTGCCAGCAGTGCAAGGGGGCGCGTCTATGGCTACACCTTC. Translation gives CASSARGRVYGYTF.

This rearrangement joins TRBV27 to TRBJ2-7; 9 bases agree with TRBD2. The end of the DNA fits TRBJ2-5 better, so the J call may be wrong. CDR1 is MNHEY, CDR2 SMNVEV, per germline (reference sequence). This CDR3 comprises 15 residues. The CDR3 DNA reads as TGTGCCAGCAGTTTACGGAGCGGGAGGCGGGAGACCCAGTACTTC. Its translation is CASSLRSGRRETQYF.

This rearrangement joins TRBV7-2 to TRBJ2-7, with 8 bases fitting TRBD2. Losses at the gene ends were 5 bases for V and 3 bases for J; bases not matched to a gene: 12. The CDR3 sequence is 16 residues long. Germline V gene lookup returns CDR1 SGHTA and CDR2 FQGNSA. The CDR3 DNA reads as TGTGCCAGCAGCGTAATCCCGGGACTAGTAAACTACGAGCAGTACTTC. Translating gives CASSVIPGLVNYEQYF.

This clone was recorded many times. The chain combines TRBV5-1 with TRBJ2-1; 12 bases line up with TRBD2. In germline, CDR1 is SGHRS, CDR2 YFSETQ. J lost 4 bases, V lost 3 bases, and 2 bases had no gene match. The CDR3 runs to 15 residues. CDR3 sequence reads: CASSSGLAGYNEQFF. The CDR3 region has the DNA TGCGCCAGCAGCTCTGGACTAGCGGGATACAATGAGCAGTTCTTC. Looking up the rest from reference TRBV5-1 and TRBJ2-1 gives the full variable domain: KAGVTQTPRYLIKTRGQQVTLSCSPISGHRSVSWYQQTPGQGLQFLFEYFSETQRNKGNFPGRFSGRQFSNSRSEMNVSTLELGDSALYLCASSSGLAGYNEQFFGPGTRLTVL.

The genes are TRBV9 and TRBJ1-6; TRBD1 matches 12 bases. The germline V gene encodes CDR1 SGDLS and CDR2 YYNGEE. Losses at the gene ends were 2 bases for V and 7 bases for J; bases not matched to a gene: 7. There are 17 residues in the CDR3. CDR3 sequence: CASSVSGTGGSNSPLHF. CDR3 DNA: TGTGCCAGCAGCGTCTCCGGGACAGGGGGCTCGAATTCACCCCTCCACTTT.

This chain connects TRBV14 to TRBJ2-7; tentatively, D is TRBD2 (6 bases). Germline V gene sequence: CDR1 SGHDN, CDR2 FVKESK. The ends were cut back, 1 base at V and 5 bases at J, with 12 bases in the middle. This CDR3 spans 14 amino acids. The CDR3 reads CASSQVQWGDEQYF. In nucleotides, the CDR3 is TGTGCCAGCAGCCAAGTCCAATGGGGGGACGAGCAGTACTTC.

This clone was seen a few times. CDR3 bases: TGTGCCAGCAGCACCTCAACAGGGAACAAGTACTTC. Amino acid sequence: CASSTSTGNKYF. J is TRBJ2-7 and V is TRBV12-3 or TRBV12-4; D is possibly TRBD1 (6 bases). V gave up 6 bases and J gave up 11 bases, with 17 bases separating them. The CDR3 spans 12 residues.

This clone has just one count. This CDR3 reads CASSPRDRETDTQYF. For the CDR3, the DNA is TGCGCCAGCAGTCCCCGGGACAGGGAAACAGATACGCAGTATTTT. The chain links TRBV4-3 to TRBJ2-3, with 9 bases matching TRBD1. The CDR3 is made up of 15 amino acids. CDR1 is LGHNA, CDR2 YSLEER, per germline. With V trimmed by 6 bases and J by 3 bases, 7 bases remained unmatched.

V and J are TRBV19 and TRBJ1-5, with a tentative D call TRBD1 (6 bases). V lost 7 bases, J lost 4 bases, and 26 bases lay in between. The CDR3 covers 18 residues. The V gene's germline CDR1 is LNHDA and CDR2 SQIVND (reference sequence). CDR3 in amino acids: CASKPVVSGQRKNQPQHF. For the CDR3, the DNA is TGTGCCAGTAAACCGGTGGTTTCAGGACAGCGAAAAAATCAGCCCCAGCATTTT. The full variable domain, in which reference TRBV19 and TRBJ1-5 provide the parts outside the CDR3, is DGGITQSPKYLFRKEGQNVTLSCEQNLNHDAMYWYRQDPGQGLRLIYYSQIVNDFQKGDIAEGYSVSREKKESFPLTVTSAQKNPTAFYLCASKPVVSGQRKNQPQHFGDGTRLSIL.

This chain joins TRBV12-3 or TRBV12-4 and TRBJ2-1; D may be TRBD1 (5 bases). The CDR3 is made up of 12 amino acids. Trimming shortened V by 4 bases and J by 9 bases, and 10 bases separated the two germline ends. CDR3 protein: CASSWVRGEQFF. CDR3 sequence (DNA): TGTGCCAGCAGTTGGGTAAGGGGTGAGCAGTTCTTC.

Comments on this clone: Additional DNA sequences in this sample encode the identical CDR3. The chain combines TRBV29-1 with TRBJ1-1; D may be TRBD1 (5 bases). With 1 base removed from V and 0 bases from J, the gap between germline ends came to 6 bases. CDR3 length: 13 amino acids. CDR1 SQVTM and CDR2 ANQGSEA come from the germline V gene. The CDR3 loop is CSVEGQMNTEAFF. The CDR3 DNA sequence: TGCAGCGTTGAAGGACAGATGAACACTGAAGCTTTCTTT. Drawing the rest from reference TRBV29-1 and TRBJ1-1, the complete variable domain is SAVISQKPSRDICQRGTSLTIQCQVDSQVTMMFWYRQQPGQSLTLIATANQGSEATYESGFVIDKFPISRPNLTFSTLTVSNMSPEDSSIYLCSVEGQMNTEAFFGQGTRLTVV.

As regards this clone: This specimen includes other DNA sequences encoding the same CDR3. The chain uses TRBV19 and TRBJ1-5; D might be TRBD1 (5 bases). Trimming shortened V by 3 bases and J by 7 bases, and 13 bases separated the two germline ends. CDR3 length: 14 amino acids. Germline V gives CDR1 LNHDA, CDR2 SQIVND (reference sequence). CDR3 region: CASSIGGWGQPQHF. In DNA, the CDR3 is TGTGCCAGTAGTATCGGGGGTTGGGGGCAGCCCCAGCATTTT.

V is TRBV5-1 and J is TRBJ2-1; 7 nucleotides align to TRBD1. The CDR3 loop spans 18 amino acids. Germline V gives CDR1 SGHRS, CDR2 YFSETQ. J was trimmed by 6 bases and V by 0 bases; bases with no gene match: 15. The CDR3 DNA reads TGCGCCAGCAGCTTGGCCCCCGACAGGGTTGGATACGTCAATGAGCAGTTCTTC. Its translation is CASSLAPDRVGYVNEQFF.

The chain uses TRBV18 and TRBJ1-1; 8 nucleotides match TRBD1. The CDR3 spans 14 residues. The trim removed 2 bases at V and 5 bases at J, leaving 4 bases unmatched. Germline V gives CDR1 KGHSH, CDR2 LQKENI. The CDR3 spells CASSPTRGQTEAFF. The CDR3 bases are TGTGCCAGCTCACCAACCAGGGGGCAGACTGAAGCTTTCTTT. Combining the CDR3 with reference TRBV18 and TRBJ1-1 gives the whole variable domain NAGVMQNPRHLVRRRGQEARLRCSPMKGHSHVYWYRQLPEEGLKFMVYLQKENIIDESGMPKERFSAEFPKEGPSILRIQQVVRGDSAAYFCASSPTRGQTEAFFGQGTRLTVV.

The chain recombines TRBV24-1 with TRBJ2-2, with D possibly being TRBD2 (5 bases). CDR1 KGHDR and CDR2 SFDVKD come from the germline V gene. Trimming left V 1 base short and J 3 bases short, with 17 bases between. This CDR3 contains 18 residues. For the CDR3, the DNA is TGTGCCACCAGTGATTTTCCCGTAAGTGGGAGTGACACCGGGGAGCTGTTTTTT. Translation: CATSDFPVSGSDTGELFF.

The CDR3 region is CASSIQTPRVYGYTF. In DNA, the CDR3 is TGTGCCAGTAGTATCCAAACTCCGAGGGTTTACGGCTACACCTTC. The chain carries TRBV19 and TRBJ1-2; D gene ambiguous. The CDR3 runs 15 residues. The V gene lost 3 bases and the J gene lost 8 bases, with 19 bases spanning the gap. The germline V gene encodes CDR1 LNHDA and CDR2 SQIVND (reference sequence).

The chain uses TRBV4-3 and TRBJ1-2, with unresolved D. The CDR3 sequence is 14 residues long. With 0 bases removed from V and 1 base from J, the gap between germline ends came to 6 bases. Looked up from germline, CDR1 is LGHNA and CDR2 is YSLEER. The CDR3 sequence: CASSQDNSNYGYTF. The CDR3 coding sequence is TGCGCCAGCAGCCAAGATAACAGTAACTATGGCTACACCTTC.

V and J are TRBV7-9 and TRBJ2-3; D uncertain. The CDR3 consists of 13 residues. Looked up from germline, CDR1 is SEHNR and CDR2 is FQNEAQ (reference sequence). V gave up 3 bases and J gave up 1 base, with 5 bases separating them. CDR3 sequence reads: CASSFQGTDTQYF. The CDR3 DNA sequence: TGTGCCAGCAGCTTTCAGGGCACAGATACGCAGTATTTT.

This sequence joins TRBV3-1 (or the pseudogene TRBV3-2) and TRBJ2-7; D is ambiguous. Germline assignment: CDR1 LGHDT and CDR2 YNNKEL (reference sequence). V was clipped by 2 bases and J by 6 bases, with 8 bases between them. CDR3 length: 12 amino acids. The CDR3 loop is CASSQNEVEQYF. Here the CDR3 DNA reads TGTGCCAGCAGCCAAAACGAGGTCGAGCAGTACTTC.

The genes are TRBV4-1 and TRBJ1-6, with 7 bases that match TRBD1. The trim removed 0 bases at V and 8 bases at J, leaving 4 bases unmatched. The germline gives CDR1 MGHRA, CDR2 YSYEKL. The CDR3 has 15 amino acids. CDR3 sequence: CASSQEIRGYSPLHF. In nucleotides, the CDR3 is TGCGCCAGCAGCCAAGAGATCAGGGGGTATTCACCCCTCCACTTT.